Presented here are 25 T cell receptor beta chains from one specimen sequenced in a study of blood T cell repertoires in COVID-19. Sequenced by immunoSEQ multiplex PCR; TCRdb stores in-frame clones only, minus some. The sample consists of about 57,000 clones, about 81% of them appearing once. What was sequenced was peripheral blood. All receptors come from a woman aged 55-69 years with acute or convalescent COVID-19.

The rearrangement joins TRBV11-3 to TRBJ1-5; 10 bases fit TRBD1. The V segment lost 6 bases and the J segment 7 bases; nucleotides outside the gene matches: 21. The germline gives CDR1 SGHNT, CDR2 YENEEA. CDR3 length equals 19 residues. The CDR3 region has the DNA TGTGCCAGCAGTCCCGGGACAGGGGCATTTTTAACGTTTCCCCAGCCCCAGCATTTT. Translating it yields CASSPGTGAFLTFPQPQHF.

The J gene is TRBJ1-6, the V gene TRBV30; 7 bases align to TRBD1. Trimming cost V 0 bases and J 7 bases; bases outside gene matches: 6. This CDR3 is 15 amino acids long. Germline CDR1 reads GTSNPN; CDR2 reads SVGIG (reference sequence). This chain's CDR3 is CAWSVPGQLNSPLHF. For the CDR3, the DNA is TGTGCCTGGAGTGTCCCGGGACAGTTGAATTCACCCCTCCACTTT.

The V call is TRBV4-3, the J call TRBJ1-1, with 7 bases fitting TRBD1. Per germline, CDR1 LGHNA and CDR2 YSLEER. CDR3 size: 14 residues. V shed 4 bases and J 1 base; nucleotides not matched to a gene: 3. The CDR3: CASSLGQQNTEAFF. The CDR3 DNA is TGCGCCAGCAGCCTGGGACAGCAGAACACTGAAGCTTTCTTT.

The chain links TRBV13 to TRBJ2-2, with TRBD1 matching 9 bases. The CDR3 length is 19 residues. The germline gives CDR1 PRHDT, CDR2 FYEKMQ (reference sequence). J was trimmed by 1 base and V by 5 bases; bases with no gene match: 14. CDR3 DNA: TGTGCCAGCAGCGGATCCCTGGACAGGGGAAAACTGAACACCGGGGAGCTGTTTTTT. Translated, it gives CASSGSLDRGKLNTGELFF.

This clone was seen only once. The chain carries TRBV7-9 and TRBJ2-1; TRBD2 aligns across 8 bases. CDR3 length: 14 residues. Unmatched junction bases numbered 4, after V lost 2 bases and J lost 7 bases. CDR1 and CDR2 from the germline V gene are SEHNR and FQNEAQ (reference sequence). Written as DNA, the CDR3 is TGTGCCAGCAGCTTAAGGCTAGCGGGTAATGAGCAGTTCTTC. Translating gives CASSLRLAGNEQFF. Full variable domain (remainder filled in from reference TRBV7-9 and TRBJ2-1): DTGVSQNPRHKITKRGQNVTFRCDPISEHNRLYWYRQTLGQGPEFLTYFQNEAQLEKSRLLSDRFSAERPKGSFSTLEIQRTEQGDSAMYLCASSLRLAGNEQFFGPGTRLTVL.

The rearrangement joins TRBV12-5 to TRBJ2-3, with 9 nucleotides matching TRBD1. Germline V gene data show CDR1 as LGHNT and CDR2 as FRNRAP. The J segment lost 4 bases and the V segment lost 1 base, leaving 0 bases of the junction unmatched. This CDR3 comprises 14 residues. The CDR3 DNA follows: TGTGCTAGTGGTTTGGGACAGGGGGCAGATACGCAGTATTTT. Translated: CASGLGQGADTQYF.

V usage is TRBV9 and J usage is TRBJ2-6; a weak D match, TRBD1 (6 bases). Germline V gene lookup returns CDR1 SGDLS and CDR2 YYNGEE. The CDR3 length is 17 residues. Trimming cost V 4 bases and J 0 bases, with 14 bases left between them. CDR3 nucleotide sequence: TGTGCCAGCAGCTTCGGACAGAAGAGCTCTGGGGCCAACGTCCTGACTTTC. This sequence encodes CASSFGQKSSGANVLTF.

The CDR3: CASSQATGLSGANVLTF. For the CDR3, the DNA is TGTGCCAGCAGCCAAGCCACTGGGCTCTCTGGGGCCAACGTCCTGACTTTC. The chain couples TRBV4-2 to TRBJ2-6; unclear D gene. CDR1 and CDR2 from the germline V gene are LGHNA and YNFKEQ. This CDR3 comprises 17 residues. Trimming took 1 base from V and 0 from J, leaving 10 bases between them.

This rearrangement joins TRBV10-3 to TRBJ2-7; 11 bases line up with TRBD2. Germline assignment: CDR1 ENHRY and CDR2 SYGVKD. The ends lost 2 bases at V and 9 bases at J; junction bases unmatched: 6. This CDR3 contains 14 residues. The CDR3 loop reads CAISEGLAGGSQYF. CDR3 bases: TGTGCCATCAGTGAGGGGCTAGCGGGGGGTTCGCAGTACTTC.

This chain links TRBV5-1 with TRBJ1-5; TRBD1 might be the D (5 bases). Germline assignment: CDR1 SGHRS and CDR2 YFSETQ. This CDR3 has 14 amino acids. Between the trimmed V and J ends, which lost 4 bases and 0 bases, there was a span of 8 bases. CDR3 in amino acids: CASSLGVSNQPQHF. CDR3 nucleotide sequence: TGCGCCAGCAGCCTAGGGGTTAGCAATCAGCCCCAGCATTTT.

The rearrangement joins TRBV18 to TRBJ2-1; D is perhaps TRBD1 (5 bases). Germline V gene data show CDR1 as KGHSH and CDR2 as LQKENI. V was clipped by 3 bases and J by 5 bases, with 11 bases between them. CDR3 length: 14 residues. The chain's CDR3 is CASSPGVGDNEQFF. The CDR3 DNA follows: TGTGCCAGCTCACCTGGGGTAGGGGACAATGAGCAGTTCTTC. The variable domain in full, with the rest retrieved from reference TRBV18 and TRBJ2-1, is NAGVMQNPRHLVRRRGQEARLRCSPMKGHSHVYWYRQLPEEGLKFMVYLQKENIIDESGMPKERFSAEFPKEGPSILRIQQVVRGDSAAYFCASSPGVGDNEQFFGPGTRLTVL.

J is TRBJ2-7 and V is TRBV7-9; tentative D call: TRBD2 (6 bases). Germline V gene data show CDR1 as SEHNR and CDR2 as FQNEAQ (reference sequence). V was trimmed by 10 bases and J by 5 bases, leaving 15 bases between them. This CDR3 is 12 amino acids long. The CDR3 protein is CATKEGFDEQYF. The CDR3 DNA reads TGTGCCACCAAGGAGGGGTTTGACGAGCAGTACTTC. Together with reference TRBV7-9 and TRBJ2-7, the CDR3 gives the full variable domain: DTGVSQNPRHKITKRGQNVTFRCDPISEHNRLYWYRQTLGQGPEFLTYFQNEAQLEKSRLLSDRFSAERPKGSFSTLEIQRTEQGDSAMYLCATKEGFDEQYFGPGTRLTVT.

V and J are TRBV2 and TRBJ2-1; the D gene is possibly TRBD1 (6 bases). The CDR3 runs to 13 residues. With 6 bases removed from V and 5 bases from J, the gap between germline ends came to 11 bases. CDR1 and CDR2 (germline): SNHLY, FYNNEI. CDR3 loop: CASRDDRHNEQFF. Here the CDR3 DNA reads TGTGCCAGCAGAGACGACAGGCACAATGAGCAGTTCTTC.

The chain couples TRBV30 to TRBJ1-1; a weak D match, TRBD1 (6 bases). Germline lookup yields CDR1 GTSNPN and CDR2 SVGIG (reference sequence). Trimming stripped 7 bases from V and 1 base from J, with 13 bases between. The CDR3 is 13 amino acids. CDR3 sequence reads: CASWDTSNTEAFF. CDR3 coding DNA: TGTGCCTCCTGGGACACCTCGAACACTGAAGCTTTCTTT.

This clone was recorded once. The gene calls are TRBV24-1 and TRBJ1-5; 7 bases map to TRBD1. Per germline, CDR1 KGHDR and CDR2 SFDVKD. V trimming: 5 bases; J trimming: 2 bases; junction bases outside the gene matches: 5. The CDR3 length is 15 residues. CDR3 DNA sequence: TGTGCCACCAGTGCTCCCGGACAGGGCAATCAGCCCCAGCATTTT. Translation gives CATSAPGQGNQPQHF.

V and J are TRBV7-8 and TRBJ1-2; TRBD1 aligns across 7 bases. CDR1 is SGHVS, CDR2 FQNEAQ, per germline. V was pared by 4 bases and J by 6 bases, with 2 bases of the junction left unmatched. This CDR3 is 12 amino acids long. The CDR3 sequence is CASSSGQDGYTF. Here the CDR3 DNA reads TGTGCCAGCAGCTCTGGACAGGATGGCTACACCTTC. Drawing the rest from reference TRBV7-8 and TRBJ1-2, the complete variable domain is GAGVSQSPRYKVAKRGQDVALRCDPISGHVSLFWYQQALGQGPEFLTYFQNEAQLDKSGLPSDRFFAERPEGSVSTLKIQRTQQEDSAVYLCASSSGQDGYTFGSGTRLTVV.

The J gene is TRBJ2-3, the V gene TRBV7-8; TRBD2 agrees at 10 bases. The CDR3 covers 15 residues. V was clipped by 5 bases and J by 7 bases; unmatched bases: 9. Germline CDR1 SGHVS, CDR2 FQNEAQ. CDR3 nucleotide sequence: TGTGCCAGCAGCCCCGGTAGCGGGGGGCCATATACGCAGTATTTT. This encodes CASSPGSGGPYTQYF.

The chain is built from TRBV5-4 and TRBJ2-3, with 10 bases that match TRBD2. This CDR3 is built from 17 residues. CDR1 SGHNT and CDR2 YYREEE come from the germline V gene (reference sequence). V was pared by 4 bases and J by 1 base, with 9 bases of the junction left unmatched. The CDR3 loop reads CASSPQRGGFGTDTQYF. In DNA, the CDR3 is TGTGCCAGCAGCCCCCAGCGGGGGGGTTTTGGCACAGATACGCAGTATTTT. Drawing the rest from reference TRBV5-4 and TRBJ2-3, the complete variable domain is ETGVTQSPTHLIKTRGQQVTLRCSSQSGHNTVSWYQQALGQGPQFIFQYYREEENGRGNFPPRFSGLQFPNYSSELNVNALELDDSALYLCASSPQRGGFGTDTQYFGPGTRLTVL.

J is TRBJ1-2 and V is TRBV7-9; D is unresolved. Trimming cost V 5 bases and J 1 base, with 5 bases left between them. Germline V gives CDR1 SEHNR, CDR2 FQNEAQ (reference sequence). CDR3 size: 12 residues. The CDR3 region is CASSPNNYGYTF. The CDR3 nucleotides are TGTGCCAGCAGCCCAAATAACTATGGCTACACCTTC.

The gene calls are TRBV9 and TRBJ2-3; D gene unclear. The V gene lost 3 bases and the J gene lost 3 bases, with 8 bases spanning the gap. This CDR3 has 13 residues. Looked up from germline, CDR1 is SGDLS and CDR2 is YYNGEE. The CDR3 DNA is TGTGCCAGCAGCGGAGGAAGAACAGATACGCAGTATTTT. It yields the protein CASSGGRTDTQYF.

CDR3 DNA sequence: TGCGCCAGCAGCCAGACAGGACGGGTAGCTTTCTTT. Its protein product is CASSQTGRVAFF. The chain recombines TRBV4-1 with TRBJ1-1; possibly TRBD1 for D (6 bases). Trimming took 3 bases from V and 10 from J, leaving 12 bases between them. There are 12 residues in the CDR3. CDR1 and CDR2 (germline): MGHRA, YSYEKL.

This CDR3 reads CASSRDRVGEQYF. The CDR3 DNA follows: TGTGCCAGCAGTAGGGACAGGGTAGGCGAGCAGTACTTC. The chain joins TRBV6-5 to TRBJ2-7, with TRBD1 matching over 9 bases. The CDR3 is 13 residues long. Germline values: CDR1 MNHEY, CDR2 SVGAGI. The V gene end was trimmed by 5 bases and the J gene end by 6 bases; junction bases not matched to a gene: 5.

J is TRBJ2-7 and V is TRBV5-8; 7 positions agree with TRBD2. The CDR3 is 12 residues long. V gave up 6 bases and J gave up 4 bases; unmatched junction bases: 4. CDR1 SGHTS and CDR2 YDEGEE come from the germline V gene. CDR3 sequence reads: CASILGGYEQYF. The CDR3 DNA follows: TGTGCCAGCATTCTGGGGGGGTACGAGCAGTACTTC.

This chain joins TRBV7-9 and TRBJ2-7; 15 positions match TRBD2. CDR1 SEHNR and CDR2 FQNEAQ come from the germline V gene (reference sequence). The CDR3 totals 15 residues. Trimming removed 5 bases from V and 7 bases from J; junction bases left unmatched: 6. The DNA for the CDR3 is TGTGCCAGCAGCCCCGGACTAGCGGGGGGGTGGGAGCAGTACTTC. Its translation is CASSPGLAGGWEQYF.

The chain recombines TRBV6-1 with TRBJ1-1; D gene unclear. V lost 0 bases and J 11 bases, leaving 13 bases between the germline ends. Germline V CDR1 and CDR2: MNHNS, SASEGT. CDR3 size: 13 residues. CDR3 nucleotides: TGTGCCAGCAGTGAAGCGCGGTCAGCAAGGGCTTTCTTT. Translation: CASSEARSARAFF.